This T cell receptor (beta chain) was recovered during a study of PD-1 blockade in classical Hodgkin lymphoma. About the study: Nivolumab dosed at 3 mg/kg went to patients intravenously every 2 weeks. Findings and caveats of the study: Exclusion covered patients beginning nivolumab under 1 year post-ASCT. With respect to the repertoire differences, their causes, possibly disease activity or prior therapy, remain undefined.

Only in-frame clones appear in the TCRdb table, and some are missing; sequencing was by immunoSEQ multiplex PCR. In the table there are some 150,000 clones, approximately 81% of which are singletons. Germline V CDR1 and CDR2: SSHAT, FNYEAQ (reference sequence). Unmatched junction bases numbered 6, after V lost 1 base and J lost 4 bases. The CDR3 consists of 15 residues. Only a few counts were recorded for this clone. The antigen remains unidentified. Autologous stem cell transplantation was followed by relapse in every patient, and brentuximab vedotin exposure varied. The sequence derives from a human donor with classical Hodgkin lymphoma. The rearrangement uses TRBV7-7 and TRBJ2-5; 7 bases are shared with TRBD2. The source was peripheral blood mononuclear cells (PBMCs), collected before the second cycle of nivolumab. CDR3 nucleotide sequence: TGTGCCAGCAGCTTAGGTAGCGGGCTGTTAGAGACCCAGTACTTC. Encoded protein: CASSLGSGLLETQYF.